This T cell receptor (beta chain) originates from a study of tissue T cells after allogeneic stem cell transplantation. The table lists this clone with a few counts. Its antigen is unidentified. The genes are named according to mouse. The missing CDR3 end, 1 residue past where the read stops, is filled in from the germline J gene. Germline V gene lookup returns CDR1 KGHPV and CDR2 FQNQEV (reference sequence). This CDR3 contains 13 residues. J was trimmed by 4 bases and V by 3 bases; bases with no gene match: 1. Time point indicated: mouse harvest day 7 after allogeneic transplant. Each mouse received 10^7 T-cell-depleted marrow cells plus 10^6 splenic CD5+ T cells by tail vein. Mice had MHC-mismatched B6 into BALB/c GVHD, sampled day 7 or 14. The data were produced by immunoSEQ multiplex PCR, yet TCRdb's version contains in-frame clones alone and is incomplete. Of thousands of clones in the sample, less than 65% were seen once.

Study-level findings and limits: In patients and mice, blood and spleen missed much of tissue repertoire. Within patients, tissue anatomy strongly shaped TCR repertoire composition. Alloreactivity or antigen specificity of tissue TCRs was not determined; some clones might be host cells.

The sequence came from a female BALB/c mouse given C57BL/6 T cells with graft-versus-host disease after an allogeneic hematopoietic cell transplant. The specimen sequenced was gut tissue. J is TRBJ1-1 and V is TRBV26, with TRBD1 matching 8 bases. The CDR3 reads CASSLTGGTEVFF. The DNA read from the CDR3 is TGTGCCAGCAGTCTAACAGGGGGCACAGAAGTCTTC.